These 20 T cell receptor beta chains originate from one sample sequenced in a study of blood T cell repertoires in COVID-19. Produced via immunoSEQ multiplex PCR; TCRdb's table is partial and in-frame only. In the table there are 110,000 to 150,000 clones, around 87% of which are singletons. Sequencing was done on a sample of PBMCs or T cells enriched from blood (not recorded which). The source is a man between 60 and 75 years old who had recovered from COVID-19.

The chain is built from TRBV28 and TRBJ1-1; D perhaps matches TRBD1 (6 bases). The CDR3 is made up of 13 amino acids. V gave up 4 bases and J gave up 1 base, with 7 bases separating them. The V gene's germline CDR1 is MDHEN and CDR2 SYDVKM. The CDR3 reads CASSWTANTEAFF. CDR3 nucleotide sequence: TGTGCCAGCAGTTGGACAGCGAACACTGAAGCTTTCTTT.

The rearrangement uses TRBV19 and TRBJ1-1; D is possibly TRBD1 (5 bases). V was shortened by 10 bases and J by 10 bases, with 28 bases between the two germline ends. The CDR3 has 15 amino acids. Per germline, CDR1 LNHDA and CDR2 SQIVND (reference sequence). Written as DNA, the CDR3 is TGTGCCACCACCATGCTGGGGAGGGGAGGGAAGGCAGCTTTCTTT. Amino acid sequence: CATTMLGRGGKAAFF.

A remark on this clone: An end of the junction differs from the germline gene, which may be a read error. The V and J genes are TRBV29-1 and TRBJ1-3; weak D call: TRBD1 (5 bases). From germline, CDR1 is SQVTM and CDR2 ANQGSEA. The CDR3 totals 16 residues. CDR3 amino acids: CNVPCQGLGSGNTIYF. The CDR3 bases are TGCAACGTTCCCTGTCAGGGTTTAGGTTCTGGAAACACCATATATTTT.

The V gene is TRBV14, the J gene TRBJ1-1; TRBD1 is a possible D gene (6 bases). This CDR3 contains 15 residues. Trimming left V 2 bases short and J 2 bases short, with 12 bases between. Germline V gene data show CDR1 as SGHDN and CDR2 as FVKESK. The CDR3 region is CASSQFTGINTEAFF. CDR3 DNA: TGTGCCAGCAGCCAATTTACAGGGATCAACACTGAAGCTTTCTTT.

The chain links TRBV18 to TRBJ1-2, with D uncertain. The CDR3 runs 13 residues. The V end lost 3 bases, the J end lost 2 bases, and 7 bases lay between the germline ends. Germline-derived CDR1 and CDR2 are KGHSH and LQKENI. The CDR3 DNA follows: TGTGCCAGCTCACCGGAGCCGAACTATGGCTACACCTTC. Translating gives CASSPEPNYGYTF.

The V and J genes are TRBV3-1 (or the pseudogene TRBV3-2) and TRBJ1-2, with 8 bases matching TRBD1. From germline, CDR1 is LGHDT and CDR2 YNNKEL (reference sequence). Trimming took 5 bases from V and 4 from J; bases not matched to a gene: 3. The CDR3 runs to 13 residues. The CDR3 bases are TGTGCCAGCAGCTATGGACAGGGCTATGGCTACACCTTC. This translates into CASSYGQGYGYTF.

The chain combines TRBV28 with TRBJ2-5; D is perhaps TRBD1 (6 bases). The ends were cut back, 8 bases at V and 4 bases at J, with 14 bases in the middle. The CDR3 sequence is 13 residues long. Germline assignment: CDR1 MDHEN and CDR2 SYDVKM. The CDR3 nucleotides read TGTGCCAGCGGCAACAGGGTTCGAGAGACCCAGTACTTC. Translated: CASGNRVRETQYF.

The chain recombines TRBV6-5 with TRBJ2-7; 7 positions match TRBD2. Germline V lookup: CDR1 MNHEY, CDR2 SVGAGI. This CDR3 contains 16 residues. The V segment lost 2 bases and the J segment 3 bases; nucleotides outside the gene matches: 10. The CDR3 coding sequence is TGTGCCAGCAGTTACAAGGTGAGGCGGGGGTGCTACGAGCAGTACTTC. It yields the protein CASSYKVRRGCYEQYF.

The chain employs TRBV19 and TRBJ1-4; perhaps TRBD1 as D (6 bases). Germline V gives CDR1 LNHDA, CDR2 SQIVND (reference sequence). The CDR3 consists of 16 residues. Trimming removed 4 bases at V and 0 bases at J, with 12 bases between. CDR3 in amino acids: CASSNPAGATNEKLFF. Written as DNA, the CDR3 is TGTGCCAGTAGTAATCCCGCAGGGGCAACTAATGAAAAACTGTTTTTT.

The chain links TRBV28 to TRBJ1-2; tentative D call: TRBD1 (6 bases). The V and J ends lost 6 bases and 8 bases respectively, with 16 bases between them. In germline, CDR1 is MDHEN, CDR2 SYDVKM. The CDR3 length is 13 residues. The CDR3 spells CASRGGGSGGYTF. The CDR3 bases are TGTGCCAGCAGGGGAGGGGGTTCCGGAGGCTACACCTTC.

This sequence joins TRBV28 and TRBJ2-5; 8 nucleotides agree with TRBD2. V was clipped by 7 bases and J by 5 bases; unmatched bases: 9. The CDR3 loop spans 14 amino acids. Germline V CDR1 and CDR2: MDHEN, SYDVKM. Here the CDR3 DNA reads TGTGCCAGCACCCTCGGGGGGGGGCGGGAGACCCAGTACTTC. Its translation: CASTLGGGRETQYF.

CDR3 sequence (DNA): TGTGCCAGCAGTTACTCGAGGGCGGGGGGCCTCTACAATGAGCAGTTCTTC. Its protein is CASSYSRAGGLYNEQFF. J is TRBJ2-1 and V is TRBV6-2 or TRBV6-3; 8 bases line up with TRBD2. CDR1 and CDR2 (germline): MNHEY, SVGEGT. V was pared by 0 bases and J by 3 bases, with 7 bases of the junction left unmatched. The CDR3 loop spans 17 amino acids.

This chain joins TRBV19 and TRBJ2-3, with a tentative D call TRBD2 (6 bases). V was pared by 4 bases and J by 6 bases, with 14 bases between. The length of the CDR3 is 14 residues. The germline CDR1 and CDR2 sequences are LNHDA and SQIVND (reference sequence). CDR3 sequence reads: CASSSGVGGDTQYF. DNA of the CDR3: TGTGCCAGTAGTAGCGGAGTTGGGGGGGATACGCAGTATTTT.

To note about this clone: At one end the junction does not follow the germline gene, possibly because of a read error. The genes are TRBV3-1 (or the pseudogene TRBV3-2) and TRBJ2-2; 7 bases line up with TRBD2. This CDR3 is 16 amino acids long. Germline V lookup: CDR1 LGHDT, CDR2 YNNKEL (reference sequence). The CDR3 is CASRHQAGVTDGELFF. CDR3 bases: TGTGCCAGCCGCCACCAGGCGGGAGTCACGGACGGGGAGCTGTTTTTT.

The chain carries TRBV6-5 and TRBJ2-7; the match to TRBD2 covers 12 bases. Germline loops: CDR1 MNHEY, CDR2 SVGAGI. Trimming cost V 6 bases and J 4 bases; bases outside gene matches: 4. The CDR3 covers 14 residues. CDR3 region: CASRGLAGAYEQYF. In DNA form, the CDR3 reads TGTGCCAGCAGGGGACTAGCGGGCGCGTACGAGCAGTACTTC.

The chain has TRBV7-3 and TRBJ2-2; D unclear. The CDR3 extends over 16 amino acids. Deletions cut 5 bases from V and 0 bases from J, with 13 bases between. CDR1 is SGHTA, CDR2 FQGTGA, per germline. The CDR3 here is CASSINAVANTGELFF. The DNA of the CDR3 is TGTGCCAGCAGCATTAACGCGGTTGCGAACACCGGGGAGCTGTTTTTT.

The rearrangement joins TRBV12-3 or TRBV12-4 to TRBJ2-7, with D possibly TRBD2 on 6 matching bases. This CDR3 contains 13 residues. Trimming cost V 3 bases and J 4 bases, with 10 bases left between them. In DNA form, the CDR3 reads TGTGCCAGCAGTTTTGGGGGGAATTACGAGCAGTACTTC. Its protein product is CASSFGGNYEQYF.

As to this clone: The same CDR3 arises from other DNA sequences in this sample as well. The chain couples TRBV5-1 to TRBJ1-1; weak D call: TRBD1 (5 bases). The CDR3 loop spans 13 amino acids. V gave up 0 bases and J gave up 5 bases, with 8 bases separating them. The V gene's germline CDR1 is SGHRS and CDR2 YFSETQ. As DNA, the CDR3 is TGCGCCAGCAGCTTGGCAGGGCTTACTGAAGCTTTCTTT. It is translated as CASSLAGLTEAFF.

The J gene is TRBJ2-5, the V gene TRBV6-5, with a possible D match to TRBD2 (5 bases). Germline V gene data show CDR1 as MNHEY and CDR2 as SVGAGI. The CDR3 is 14 residues long. V dropped 8 bases and J dropped 3 bases, with 16 bases sitting between them. The CDR3 DNA reads as TGTGCCAGCTTATGGGGTCCCGGGGAAGAGACCCAGTACTTC. It is translated as CASLWGPGEETQYF.

This sequence joins TRBV25-1 and TRBJ2-5; 11 nucleotides align to TRBD2. Trimming cost V 5 bases and J 5 bases; bases outside gene matches: 7. The CDR3 is made up of 15 amino acids. Looked up from germline, CDR1 is MGHDK and CDR2 is SYGVNS. The CDR3 spells CASSLAGGPRETQYF. CDR3 DNA: TGTGCCAGCAGTTTAGCGGGAGGGCCCAGGGAGACCCAGTACTTC.